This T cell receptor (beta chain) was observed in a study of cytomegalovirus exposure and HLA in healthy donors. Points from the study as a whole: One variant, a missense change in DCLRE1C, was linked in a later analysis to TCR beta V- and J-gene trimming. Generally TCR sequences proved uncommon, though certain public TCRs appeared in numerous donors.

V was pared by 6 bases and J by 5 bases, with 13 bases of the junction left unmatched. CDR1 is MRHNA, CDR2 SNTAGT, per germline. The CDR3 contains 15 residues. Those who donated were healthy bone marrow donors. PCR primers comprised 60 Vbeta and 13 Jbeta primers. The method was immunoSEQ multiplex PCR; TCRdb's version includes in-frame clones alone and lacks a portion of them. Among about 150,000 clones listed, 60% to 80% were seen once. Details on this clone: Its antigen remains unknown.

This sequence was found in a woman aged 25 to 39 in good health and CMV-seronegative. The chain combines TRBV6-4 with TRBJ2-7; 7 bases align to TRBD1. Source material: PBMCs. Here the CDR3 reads CASSSDRERGDEQYF. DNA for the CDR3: TGTGCCAGCAGCTCAGACAGGGAACGTGGCGACGAGCAGTACTTC.